This T cell receptor (beta chain) originates from a study of regulatory T cells in long-lasting Graves disease. Relying on iRepertoire HTBI primers and Arm-PCR of CDR3 regions, the team built TCR beta libraries. TCRdb fed the multiplex PCR reads into MiXCR, producing one record per CDR3 protein. The sample carries approximately 350,000 distinct CDR3 sequences, over 15% recorded once. This clonotype appeared many times. As to time point: newly diagnosed GD, antithyroid drugs for less than 3 months. PBMC RNA served as the TCR library source. CDR1 SGHRS and CDR2 YFSETQ come from the germline V gene. V dropped 0 bases and J dropped 7 bases, with 13 bases sitting between them. CDR3 length: 14 amino acids. Another study also made use of these data, one on T cells in Graves' hyperthyroidism and ophthalmopathy. Per that study: Stable disease denoted Graves' hyperthyroidism without ophthalmopathy progression within 18 months. Peripheral blood also featured most of the thyroid clonotypes expanded above 0.001. Ophthalmopathy and stable hyperthyroidism were separated by a 13 V-J model.

This specimen consisted of peripheral blood mononuclear cells (PBMCs), obtained at new diagnosis, from a patient treated with antithyroid drugs. The sequence was collected from a middle-aged man with Graves disease. The chain employs TRBV5-1 and TRBJ1-2; D is possibly TRBD1 (5 bases). The CDR3 coding sequence is TGCGCCAGCAGCTTGGCGGCGGAGGGGTTTGGCTACACCTTC. Protein product: CASSLAAEGFGYTF.